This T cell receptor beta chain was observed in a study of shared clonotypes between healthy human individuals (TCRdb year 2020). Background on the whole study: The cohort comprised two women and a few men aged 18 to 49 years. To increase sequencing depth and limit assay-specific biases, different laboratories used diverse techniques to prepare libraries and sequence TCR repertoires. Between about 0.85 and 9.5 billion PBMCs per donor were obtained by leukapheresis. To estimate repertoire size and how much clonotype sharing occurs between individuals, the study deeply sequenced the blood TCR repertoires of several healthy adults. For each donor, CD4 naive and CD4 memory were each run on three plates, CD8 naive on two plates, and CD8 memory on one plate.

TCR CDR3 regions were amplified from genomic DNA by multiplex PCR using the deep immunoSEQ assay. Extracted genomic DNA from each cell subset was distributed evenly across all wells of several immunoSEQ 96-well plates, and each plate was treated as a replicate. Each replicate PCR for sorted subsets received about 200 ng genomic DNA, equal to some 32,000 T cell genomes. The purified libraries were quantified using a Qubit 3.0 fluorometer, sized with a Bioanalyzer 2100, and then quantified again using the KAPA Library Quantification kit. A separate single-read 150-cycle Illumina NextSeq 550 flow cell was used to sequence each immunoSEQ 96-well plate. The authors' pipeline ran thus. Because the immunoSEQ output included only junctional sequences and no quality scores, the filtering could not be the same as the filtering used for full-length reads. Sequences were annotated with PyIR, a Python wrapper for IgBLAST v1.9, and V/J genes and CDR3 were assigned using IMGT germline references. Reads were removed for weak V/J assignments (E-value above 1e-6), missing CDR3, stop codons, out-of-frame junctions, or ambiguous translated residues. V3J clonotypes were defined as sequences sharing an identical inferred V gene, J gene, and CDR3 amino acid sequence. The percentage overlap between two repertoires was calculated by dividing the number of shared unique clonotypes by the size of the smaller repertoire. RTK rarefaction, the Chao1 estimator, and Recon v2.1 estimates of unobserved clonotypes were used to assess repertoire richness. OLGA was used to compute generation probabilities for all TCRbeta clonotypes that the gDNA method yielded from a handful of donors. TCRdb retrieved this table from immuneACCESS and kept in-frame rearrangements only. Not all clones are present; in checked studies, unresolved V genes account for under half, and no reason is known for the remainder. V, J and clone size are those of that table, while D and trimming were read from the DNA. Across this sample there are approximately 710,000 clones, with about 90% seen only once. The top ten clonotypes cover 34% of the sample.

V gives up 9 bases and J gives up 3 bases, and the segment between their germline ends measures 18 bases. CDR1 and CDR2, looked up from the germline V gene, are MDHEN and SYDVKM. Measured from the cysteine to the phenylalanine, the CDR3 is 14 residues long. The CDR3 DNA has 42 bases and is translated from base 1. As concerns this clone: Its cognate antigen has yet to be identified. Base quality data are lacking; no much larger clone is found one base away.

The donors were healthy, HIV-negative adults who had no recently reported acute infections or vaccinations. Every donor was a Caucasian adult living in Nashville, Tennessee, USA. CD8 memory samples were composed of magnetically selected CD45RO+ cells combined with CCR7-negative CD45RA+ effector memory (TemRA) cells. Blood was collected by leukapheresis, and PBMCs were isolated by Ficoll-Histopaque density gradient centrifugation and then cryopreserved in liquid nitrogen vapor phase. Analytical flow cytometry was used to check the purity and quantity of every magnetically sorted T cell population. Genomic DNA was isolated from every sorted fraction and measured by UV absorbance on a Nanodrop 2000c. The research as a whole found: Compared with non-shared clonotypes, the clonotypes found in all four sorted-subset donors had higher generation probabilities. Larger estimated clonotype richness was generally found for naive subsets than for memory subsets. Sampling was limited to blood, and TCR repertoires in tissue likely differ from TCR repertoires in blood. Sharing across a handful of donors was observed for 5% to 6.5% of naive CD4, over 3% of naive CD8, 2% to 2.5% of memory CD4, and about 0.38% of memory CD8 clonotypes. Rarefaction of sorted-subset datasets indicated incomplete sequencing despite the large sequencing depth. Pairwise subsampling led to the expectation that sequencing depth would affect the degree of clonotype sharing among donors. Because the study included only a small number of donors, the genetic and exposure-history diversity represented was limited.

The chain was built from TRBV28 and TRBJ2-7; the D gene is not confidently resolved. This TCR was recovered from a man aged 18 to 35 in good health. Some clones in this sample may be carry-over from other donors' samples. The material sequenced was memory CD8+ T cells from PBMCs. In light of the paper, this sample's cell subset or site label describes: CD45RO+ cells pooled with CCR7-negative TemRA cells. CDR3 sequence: CASTQGQLFYEQYF. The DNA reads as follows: TGTGCCAGTACCCAAGGGCAGCTTTTCTACGAGCAGTACTTC.